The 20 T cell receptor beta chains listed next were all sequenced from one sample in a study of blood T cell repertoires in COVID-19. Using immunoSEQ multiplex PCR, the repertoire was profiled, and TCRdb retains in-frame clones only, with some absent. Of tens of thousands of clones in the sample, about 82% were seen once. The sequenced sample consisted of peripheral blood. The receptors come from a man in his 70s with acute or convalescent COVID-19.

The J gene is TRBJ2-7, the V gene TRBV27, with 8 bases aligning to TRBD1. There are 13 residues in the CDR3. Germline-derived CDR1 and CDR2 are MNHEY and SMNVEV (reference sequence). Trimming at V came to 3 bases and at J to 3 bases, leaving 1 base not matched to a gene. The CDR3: CASSFTGGYEQYF. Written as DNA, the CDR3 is TGTGCCAGCAGTTTCACAGGGGGCTACGAGCAGTACTTC.

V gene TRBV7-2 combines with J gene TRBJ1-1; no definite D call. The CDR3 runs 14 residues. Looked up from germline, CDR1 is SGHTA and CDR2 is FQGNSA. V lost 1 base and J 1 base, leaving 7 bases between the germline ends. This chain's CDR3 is CASSLVHGNTEAFF. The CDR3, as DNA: TGTGCCAGCAGCTTAGTTCACGGGAACACTGAAGCTTTCTTT.

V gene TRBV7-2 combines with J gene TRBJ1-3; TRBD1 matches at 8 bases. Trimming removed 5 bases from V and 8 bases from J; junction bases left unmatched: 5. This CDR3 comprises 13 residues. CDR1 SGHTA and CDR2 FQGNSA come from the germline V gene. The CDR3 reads CASSTGQGYTIYF. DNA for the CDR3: TGTGCCAGCAGCACTGGACAGGGTTACACCATATATTTT.

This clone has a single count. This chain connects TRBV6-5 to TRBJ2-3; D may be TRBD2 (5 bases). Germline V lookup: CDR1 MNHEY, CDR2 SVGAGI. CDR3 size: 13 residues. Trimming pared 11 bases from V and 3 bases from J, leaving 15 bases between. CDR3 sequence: CAEGRGSTDTQYF. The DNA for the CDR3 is TGTGCCGAGGGCCGAGGGTCGACAGATACGCAGTATTTT.

The CDR3: CASSLVVGPSTDTQYF. The CDR3 coding sequence is TGCGCCAGCAGCTTGGTTGTGGGCCCTAGCACAGATACGCAGTATTTT. The genes are TRBV5-1 and TRBJ2-3; D gene uncertain. This CDR3 has 16 residues. V was trimmed by 0 bases and J by 0 bases, leaving 11 bases between them. Germline CDR1 and CDR2: SGHRS and YFSETQ.

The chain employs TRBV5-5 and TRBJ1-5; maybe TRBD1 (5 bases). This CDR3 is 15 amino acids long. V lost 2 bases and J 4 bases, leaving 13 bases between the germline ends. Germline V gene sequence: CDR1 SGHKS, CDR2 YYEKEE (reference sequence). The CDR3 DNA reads TGTGCCAGCAGCTTTTTTTCAGGGATTAATCAGCCCCAGCATTTT. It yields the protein CASSFFSGINQPQHF. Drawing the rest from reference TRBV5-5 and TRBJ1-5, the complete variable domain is DAGVTQSPTHLIKTRGQQVTLRCSPISGHKSVSWYQQVLGQGPQFIFQYYEKEERGRGNFPDRFSARQFPNYSSELNVNALLLGDSALYLCASSFFSGINQPQHFGDGTRLSIL.

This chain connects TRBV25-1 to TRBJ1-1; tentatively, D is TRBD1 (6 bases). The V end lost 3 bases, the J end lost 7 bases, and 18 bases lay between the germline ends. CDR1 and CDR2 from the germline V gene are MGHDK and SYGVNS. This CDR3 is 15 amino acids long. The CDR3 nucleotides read TGTGCCAGCAGTGATCGGACGAGGGGGGGGAATGAAGCTTTCTTT. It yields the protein CASSDRTRGGNEAFF.

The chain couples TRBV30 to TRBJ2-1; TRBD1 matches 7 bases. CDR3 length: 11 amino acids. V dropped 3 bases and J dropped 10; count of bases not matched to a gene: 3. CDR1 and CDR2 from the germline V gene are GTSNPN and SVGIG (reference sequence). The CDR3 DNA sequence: TGTGCCTGGAGCCAGGACAGGGAGCAGTTCTTC. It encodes CAWSQDREQFF.

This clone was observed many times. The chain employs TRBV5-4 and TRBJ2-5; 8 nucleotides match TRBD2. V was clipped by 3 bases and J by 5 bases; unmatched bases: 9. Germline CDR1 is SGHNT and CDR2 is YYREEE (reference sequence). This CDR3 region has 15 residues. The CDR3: CASSSGLAGGETQYF. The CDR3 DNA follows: TGTGCCAGCAGCTCCGGACTAGCTGGTGGGGAGACCCAGTACTTC.

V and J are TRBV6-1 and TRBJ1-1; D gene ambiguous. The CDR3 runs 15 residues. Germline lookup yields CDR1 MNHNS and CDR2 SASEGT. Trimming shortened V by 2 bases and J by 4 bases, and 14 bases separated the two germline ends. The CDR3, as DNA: TGTGCCAGCAGTGAATCTTGGGGAGGGATCACTGAAGCTTTCTTT. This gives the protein CASSESWGGITEAFF.

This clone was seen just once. The CDR3 reads CASSVGSTGVEKLFF. CDR3 in DNA: TGTGCCAGCAGCGTAGGGTCTACAGGGGTGGAAAAACTGTTTTTT. The J gene is TRBJ1-4, the V gene TRBV9; TRBD1 matches at 7 bases. Germline V gives CDR1 SGDLS, CDR2 YYNGEE. J lost 8 bases, V lost 0 bases, and 7 bases had no gene match. This CDR3 comprises 15 residues.

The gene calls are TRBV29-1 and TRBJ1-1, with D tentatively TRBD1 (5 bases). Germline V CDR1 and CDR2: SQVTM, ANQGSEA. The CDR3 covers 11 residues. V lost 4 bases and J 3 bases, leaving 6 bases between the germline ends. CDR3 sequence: CSVARDTEAFF. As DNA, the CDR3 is TGCAGCGTTGCCAGGGACACTGAAGCTTTCTTT.

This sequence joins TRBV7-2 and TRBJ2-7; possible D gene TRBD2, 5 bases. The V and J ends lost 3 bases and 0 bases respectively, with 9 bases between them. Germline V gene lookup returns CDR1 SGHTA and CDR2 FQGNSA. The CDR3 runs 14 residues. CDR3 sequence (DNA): TGTGCCAGCAGCTTGGTGCGGGTCTCCTACGAGCAGTACTTC. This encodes CASSLVRVSYEQYF.

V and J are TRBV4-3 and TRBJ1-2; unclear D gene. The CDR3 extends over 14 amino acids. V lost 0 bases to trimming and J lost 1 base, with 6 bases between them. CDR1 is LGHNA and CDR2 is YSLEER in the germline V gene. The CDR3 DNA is TGCGCCAGCAGCCAAGATAATTTTAACTATGGCTACACCTTC. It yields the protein CASSQDNFNYGYTF.

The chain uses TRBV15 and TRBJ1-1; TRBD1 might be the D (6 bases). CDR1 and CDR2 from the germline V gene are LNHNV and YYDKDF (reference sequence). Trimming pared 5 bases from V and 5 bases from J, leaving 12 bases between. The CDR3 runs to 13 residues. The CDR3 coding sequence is TGTGCCACCAGCGGTCAGAGGGGGACTGAAGCTTTCTTT. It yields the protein CATSGQRGTEAFF.

The CDR3 DNA is TGTGCCAGCAGTTCCCGAAGACAGGGGGGGACCTACGAGCAGTACTTC. It specifies CASSSRRQGGTYEQYF. The chain is built from TRBV28 and TRBJ2-7; 9 bases align to TRBD1. Trimming at V came to 4 bases and at J to 2 bases, leaving 9 bases not matched to a gene. Per germline, CDR1 MDHEN and CDR2 SYDVKM. The CDR3 runs to 16 residues.

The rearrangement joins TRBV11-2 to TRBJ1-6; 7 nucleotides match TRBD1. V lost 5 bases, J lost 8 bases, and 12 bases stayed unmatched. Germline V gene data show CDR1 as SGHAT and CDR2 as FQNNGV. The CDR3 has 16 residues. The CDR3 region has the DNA TGTGCCAGCAGCCTTACCAGACAGGGTTTGGATTCACCCCTCCACTTT. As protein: CASSLTRQGLDSPLHF.

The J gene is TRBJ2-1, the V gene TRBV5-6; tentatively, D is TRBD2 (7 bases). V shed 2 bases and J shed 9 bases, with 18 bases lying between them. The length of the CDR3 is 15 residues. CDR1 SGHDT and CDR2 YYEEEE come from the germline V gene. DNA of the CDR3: TGTGCCAGCAGCTTTAGCCCAAATCGGGGGGCTGAGCAGTTCTTC. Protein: CASSFSPNRGAEQFF. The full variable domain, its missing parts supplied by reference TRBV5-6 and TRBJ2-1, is DAGVTQSPTHLIKTRGQQVTLRCSPKSGHDTVSWYQQALGQGPQFIFQYYEEEERQRGNFPDRFSGHQFPNYSSELNVNALLLGDSALYLCASSFSPNRGAEQFFGPGTRLTVL.

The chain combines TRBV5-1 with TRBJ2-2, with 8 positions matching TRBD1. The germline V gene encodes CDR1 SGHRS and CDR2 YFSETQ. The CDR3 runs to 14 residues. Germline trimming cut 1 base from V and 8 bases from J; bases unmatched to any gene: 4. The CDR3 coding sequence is TGCGCCAGCAGCTTGTTACAGGGGGAAGGGGAGCTGTTTTTT. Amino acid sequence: CASSLLQGEGELFF.

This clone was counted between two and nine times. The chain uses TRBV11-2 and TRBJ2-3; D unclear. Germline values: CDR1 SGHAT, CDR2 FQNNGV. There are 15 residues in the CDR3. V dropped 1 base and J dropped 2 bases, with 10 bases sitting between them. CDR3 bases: TGTGCCAGCAGCTTAGGAGCGATTTTCACAGATACGCAGTATTTT. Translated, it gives CASSLGAIFTDTQYF.